This T cell receptor (beta chain) appears in the sequencing data of a study of blood T cell repertoires in COVID-19. Germline lookup yields CDR1 SGHRS and CDR2 YFSETQ. The CDR3 runs to 13 residues. Trimming shortened V by 5 bases and J by 5 bases, and 13 bases separated the two germline ends. Only one count was recorded for this clone. The table came from immunoSEQ multiplex PCR; TCRdb's copy has only in-frame clones and leaves some out. The repertoire holds about 120,000 clones, approximately 82% seen once, with less than 9% in the top ten. Sequenced sample: peripheral blood. The chain links TRBV5-1 to TRBJ1-1, with D perhaps matching TRBD1 (6 bases). This sequence was found in a man aged 65 to 85 with active or convalescent COVID-19. CDR3 sequence (DNA): TGCGCCAGCAGTCCAGGGGCGATGACTGAAGCTTTCTTT. Protein product: CASSPGAMTEAFF.